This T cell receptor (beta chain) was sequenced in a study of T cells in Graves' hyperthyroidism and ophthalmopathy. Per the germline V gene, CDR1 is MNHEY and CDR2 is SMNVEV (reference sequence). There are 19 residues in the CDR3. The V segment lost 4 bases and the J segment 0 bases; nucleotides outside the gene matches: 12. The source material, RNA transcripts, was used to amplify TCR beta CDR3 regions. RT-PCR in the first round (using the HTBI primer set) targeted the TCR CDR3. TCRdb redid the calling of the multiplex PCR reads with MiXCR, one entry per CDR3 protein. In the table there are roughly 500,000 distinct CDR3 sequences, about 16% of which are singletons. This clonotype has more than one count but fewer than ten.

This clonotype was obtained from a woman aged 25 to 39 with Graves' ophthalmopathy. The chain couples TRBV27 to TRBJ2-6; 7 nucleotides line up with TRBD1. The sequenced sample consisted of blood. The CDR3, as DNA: TGTGCCAGCAGTTCGCGTAGTGGACAGGCCTCCTCTGGGGCCAACGTCCTGACTTTC. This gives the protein CASSSRSGQASSGANVLTF. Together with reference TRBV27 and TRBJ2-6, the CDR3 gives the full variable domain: EAQVTQNPRYLITVTGKKLTVTCSQNMNHEYMSWYRQDPGLGLRQIYYSMNVEVTDKGDVPEGYKVSRKEKRNFPLILESPSPNQTSLYFCASSSRSGQASSGANVLTFGAGSRLTVL.